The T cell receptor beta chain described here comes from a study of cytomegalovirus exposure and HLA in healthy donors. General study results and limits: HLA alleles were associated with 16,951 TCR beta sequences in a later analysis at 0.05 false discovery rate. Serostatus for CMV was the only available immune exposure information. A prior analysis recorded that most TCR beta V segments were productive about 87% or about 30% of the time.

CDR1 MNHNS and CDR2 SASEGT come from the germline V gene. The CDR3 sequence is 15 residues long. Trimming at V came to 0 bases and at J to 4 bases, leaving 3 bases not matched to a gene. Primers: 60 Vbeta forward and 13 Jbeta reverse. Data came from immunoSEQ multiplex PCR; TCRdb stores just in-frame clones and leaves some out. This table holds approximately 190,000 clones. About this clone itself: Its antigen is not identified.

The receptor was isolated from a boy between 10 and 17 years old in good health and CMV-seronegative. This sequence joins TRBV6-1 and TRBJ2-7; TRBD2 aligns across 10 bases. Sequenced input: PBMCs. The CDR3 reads CASSEAPSGGYEQYF. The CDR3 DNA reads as TGTGCCAGCAGTGAAGCGCCTAGCGGGGGTTACGAGCAGTACTTC.